This T cell receptor (beta chain) was identified in a study of blood T cell repertoires in COVID-19. Study summary: Spain, Italy and the United States supplied samples that represented acute and convalescent COVID-19. The cDNA or gDNA used as material had been derived from T cells, B-cell-depleted T cells, or PBMCs.

Sequencing was performed with immunoSEQ multiplex PCR; in TCRdb, only in-frame clones are kept and a portion is missing. The sample holds about 280,000 clones; approximately 85% are singletons and the top ten take approximately 11%. Germline trimming cut 6 bases from V and 2 bases from J; bases unmatched to any gene: 9. The CDR3 extends over 15 amino acids. Looked up from germline, CDR1 is MNHNY and CDR2 is SVGAGI (reference sequence). The clonotype originates from an older woman with acute or convalescent COVID-19. The sequencing input was peripheral blood. The J gene is TRBJ2-7, the V gene TRBV6-6; 8 bases map to TRBD1. The CDR3 nucleotides are TGTGCCAGCAGGCTGACAGGGGAAGGGACCTACGAGCAGTACTTC. Protein product: CASRLTGEGTYEQYF.